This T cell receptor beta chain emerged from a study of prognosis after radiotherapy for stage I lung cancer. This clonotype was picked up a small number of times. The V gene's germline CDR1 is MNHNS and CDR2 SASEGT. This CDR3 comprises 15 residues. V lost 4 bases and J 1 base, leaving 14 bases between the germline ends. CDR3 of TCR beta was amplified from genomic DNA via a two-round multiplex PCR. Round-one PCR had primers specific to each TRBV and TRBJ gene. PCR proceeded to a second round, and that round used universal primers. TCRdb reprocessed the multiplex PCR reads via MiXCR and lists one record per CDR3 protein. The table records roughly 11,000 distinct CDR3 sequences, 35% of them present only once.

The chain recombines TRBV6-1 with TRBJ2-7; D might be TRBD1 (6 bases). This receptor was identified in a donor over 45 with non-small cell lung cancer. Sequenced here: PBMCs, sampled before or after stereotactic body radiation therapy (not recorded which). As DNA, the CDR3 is TGTGCCAGCAGTGGCCTTAGTCAGGGGTCCTACGAGCAGTACTTC. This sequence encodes CASSGLSQGSYEQYF.